One sample yielded the 21 T cell receptor beta chains listed below, sequenced in a study of cytomegalovirus exposure and HLA in healthy donors (dated by TCRdb to about 2017). The library relied on the immunoSEQ multiplex PCR assay. For the multiplex PCR, a mixture combining 60 forward primers for TCR Vbeta segments and 13 reverse primers for TCR Jbeta segments was used. In TCRdb, the immuneACCESS table is reduced to in-frame sequences with V and J assigned. These tables do not hold every clone; where another copy was compared, an unresolved V gene accounts for under half, and the others remain unexplained. The table of this sample itemizes 60,000 to 65,000 clones. The ten most abundant clones make up 3.6% of the sample. The sequencing sample was made of PBMCs. Receptor source: a woman aged 18 to 35 in good health and CMV-seronegative.

The chain uses TRBV25-1 and TRBJ1-4, with 7 positions matching TRBD1. V gave up 6 bases and J gave up 4 bases; unmatched junction bases: 5. The CDR3 has 14 amino acids. CDR1 and CDR2 (germline): MGHDK, SYGVNS. The CDR3 nucleotides are TGTGCCAGCAGAGCAGGGGGAGGTAATGAAAAACTGTTTTTT. This sequence encodes CASRAGGGNEKLFF. The whole variable domain, remainder taken from reference TRBV25-1 and TRBJ1-4, is EADIYQTPRYLVIGTGKKITLECSQTMGHDKMYWYQQDPGMELHLIHYSYGVNSTEKGDLSSESTVSRIRTEHFPLTLESARPSHTSQYLCASRAGGGNEKLFFGSGTQLSVL.

This chain joins TRBV18 and TRBJ1-2; 9 nucleotides agree with TRBD1. V dropped 3 bases and J dropped 4; count of bases not matched to a gene: 12. Germline V gene data show CDR1 as KGHSH and CDR2 as LQKENI. This CDR3 spans 17 amino acids. Here the CDR3 reads CASSPGTGMGSTYGYTF. The CDR3 nucleotides are TGTGCCAGCTCACCCGGGACAGGGATGGGAAGTACCTATGGCTACACCTTC.

V is TRBV11-2 and J is TRBJ2-3; possible D gene TRBD1, 6 bases. Trimming took off 4 bases at V and 0 bases at J, with 8 bases between the two ends. This CDR3 is 14 amino acids long. Germline lookup yields CDR1 SGHAT and CDR2 FQNNGV. CDR3 DNA: TGTGCCAGCAGCTCGGGACACAGCACAGATACGCAGTATTTT. This codes for CASSSGHSTDTQYF.

This sequence joins TRBV7-3 and TRBJ1-1; D uncertain. There are 14 residues in the CDR3. The V end lost 5 bases, the J end lost 9 bases, and 19 bases lay between the germline ends. CDR1 is SGHTA and CDR2 is FQGTGA in the germline V gene. The CDR3: CASSASLGSRKAFF. CDR3 nucleotides: TGTGCCAGCAGCGCTTCCCTGGGCAGCCGTAAAGCTTTCTTT.

The chain combines TRBV4-2 with TRBJ2-5; TRBD1 matches 9 bases. With V trimmed by 4 bases and J by 5 bases, 5 bases remained unmatched. This CDR3 region has 14 residues. The germline V gene has CDR1 LGHNA and CDR2 YNFKEQ. The CDR3 nucleotides are TGTGCCAGCAGCCCTGGACAGGGGCGGGAGACCCAGTACTTC. Protein sequence: CASSPGQGRETQYF.

The CDR3 here is CASVERPGLQETQYF. The CDR3 DNA sequence: TGTGCCAGCGTTGAGAGGCCAGGACTCCAAGAGACCCAGTACTTC. The chain has TRBV28 and TRBJ2-5; D possibly corresponds to TRBD2 (5 bases). V lost 8 bases and J lost 1, with 17 bases in between. The CDR3 has 15 amino acids. Germline-derived CDR1 and CDR2 are MDHEN and SYDVKM.

CDR3 nucleotides: TGTGCCTGGAAGAGTGGACAGGGGGCCTACGAGCAGTACTTC. Its protein product is CAWKSGQGAYEQYF. The J gene is TRBJ2-7, the V gene TRBV30; TRBD1 matches 10 bases. Germline V gene sequence: CDR1 GTSNPN, CDR2 SVGIG (reference sequence). CDR3 length: 14 residues. V gave up 4 bases and J gave up 2 bases; unmatched junction bases: 5.

This rearrangement joins TRBV12-5 to TRBJ1-1; no reliable D call. CDR1 and CDR2 (germline): LGHNT, FRNRAP. V lost 0 bases and J 1 base, leaving 9 bases between the germline ends. This CDR3 region has 15 residues. The CDR3 region has the DNA TGTGCTAGTGGTTTGGTCACCCGGGGGAACACTGAAGCTTTCTTT. It encodes CASGLVTRGNTEAFF.

The chain uses TRBV4-1 and TRBJ2-1, with 8 bases identical to TRBD1. Per germline, CDR1 MGHRA and CDR2 YSYEKL. Trimming at V came to 0 bases and at J to 4 bases, leaving 5 bases not matched to a gene. The CDR3 has 16 residues. The DNA of the CDR3 is TGCGCCAGCAGCCAAGAGGCGGGACAGGTGTACAATGAGCAGTTCTTC. Protein sequence: CASSQEAGQVYNEQFF.

This sequence joins TRBV6-5 and TRBJ2-6; D may be TRBD2 (5 bases). Germline CDR1 reads MNHEY; CDR2 reads SVGAGI. The CDR3 totals 15 residues. Trimming shortened V by 4 bases and J by 4 bases, and 11 bases separated the two germline ends. CDR3 region: CASSWRIQGANVLTF. The DNA for the CDR3 is TGTGCCAGCAGTTGGAGGATACAGGGGGCCAACGTCCTGACTTTC.

The chain links TRBV27 to TRBJ1-1; 8 bases are shared with TRBD1. CDR3 length: 13 amino acids. Germline V gene sequence: CDR1 MNHEY, CDR2 SMNVEV (reference sequence). V was pared by 6 bases and J by 2 bases, with 2 bases of the junction left unmatched. The CDR3 protein is CASRGQVNTEAFF. DNA for the CDR3: TGTGCCAGCAGGGGACAGGTTAACACTGAAGCTTTCTTT.

The rearrangement uses TRBV25-1 and TRBJ2-3; 7 bases align to TRBD2. Germline trimming cut 4 bases from V and 3 bases from J; bases unmatched to any gene: 7. CDR3 length: 15 residues. Germline V gene sequence: CDR1 MGHDK, CDR2 SYGVNS. CDR3 region: CASSGGRDPTDTQYF. The CDR3 DNA reads as TGTGCCAGCAGTGGGGGGAGGGATCCGACAGATACGCAGTATTTT.

The chain combines TRBV5-1 with TRBJ1-2; TRBD1 matches at 8 bases. The CDR3 is 13 residues long. Germline assignment: CDR1 SGHRS and CDR2 YFSETQ. Trimming removed 1 base from V and 8 bases from J; junction bases left unmatched: 4. CDR3 sequence reads: CASSLQGAEGYTF. The CDR3 bases are TGCGCCAGCAGCTTGCAGGGGGCGGAAGGCTACACCTTC.

As for this clone: At one of its ends the junction is not consistent with the germline gene, which may arise from a read error. The rearrangement links TRBV30 to TRBJ1-6; a possible D gene is TRBD1 (5 bases). This CDR3 is built from 15 residues. Germline loops: CDR1 GTSNPN, CDR2 SVGIG (reference sequence). The CDR3 coding sequence is TGTGCCGGGAGTGTAAGGTGGGGGGATAATTCACCCCTCCACTTT. The encoded protein is CAGSVRWGDNSPLHF. Supplemented by reference TRBV30 and TRBJ1-6, the full variable domain reads SQTIHQWPATLVQPVGSPLSLECTVEGTSNPNLYWYRQAAGRGLQLLFYSVGIGQISSEVPQNLSASRPQDRQFILSSKKLLLSDSGFYLCAGSVRWGDNSPLHFGNGTRLTVT.

The chain recombines TRBV5-1 with TRBJ1-1, with a possible D match to TRBD1 (6 bases). There are 13 residues in the CDR3. Trimming shortened V by 2 bases and J by 6 bases, and 11 bases separated the two germline ends. Germline loops: CDR1 SGHRS, CDR2 YFSETQ. The CDR3 DNA follows: TGCGCCAGCAGCTTACAGGGAGGGTCTGAAGCTTTCTTT. Its translation: CASSLQGGSEAFF.

The J gene is TRBJ1-1, the V gene TRBV5-1, with TRBD1 matching over 8 bases. CDR1 and CDR2 (germline): SGHRS, YFSETQ. The CDR3 runs 13 residues. Trimming removed 4 bases from V and 4 bases from J; junction bases left unmatched: 3. The CDR3 DNA follows: TGCGCCAGCAGCGTGGGGACAGGCACTGAAGCTTTCTTT. Translating it yields CASSVGTGTEAFF.

The chain recombines TRBV5-6 with TRBJ1-5; possibly TRBD1 for D (5 bases). CDR1 is SGHDT, CDR2 YYEEEE, per germline. The CDR3 loop spans 16 amino acids. The V gene lost 0 bases and the J gene lost 3 bases, with 13 bases spanning the gap. In DNA, the CDR3 is TGTGCCAGCAGCTTGGCGGGGGGAGGGGACAATCAGCCCCAGCATTTT. Amino acid sequence: CASSLAGGGDNQPQHF.

V gene TRBV9 combines with J gene TRBJ1-1; TRBD1 is a possible D gene (5 bases). Germline V CDR1 and CDR2: SGDLS, YYNGEE. The V gene lost 0 bases and the J gene lost 4 bases, with 19 bases spanning the gap. This CDR3 comprises 17 residues. The CDR3 DNA reads as TGTGCCAGCAGCGTAGTCCCCTTAATAGGGGTAGGCACTGAAGCTTTCTTT. Its protein is CASSVVPLIGVGTEAFF. The whole variable domain, filled in from reference TRBV9 and TRBJ1-1, reads DSGVTQTPKHLITATGQRVTLRCSPRSGDLSVYWYQQSLDQGLQFLIQYYNGEERAKGNILERFSAQQFPDLHSELNLSSLELGDSALYFCASSVVPLIGVGTEAFFGQGTRLTVV.

This chain links TRBV30 with TRBJ2-1; D is unresolved. Germline-derived CDR1 and CDR2 are GTSNPN and SVGIG (reference sequence). Trimming pared 3 bases from V and 6 bases from J, leaving 9 bases between. The CDR3 totals 12 residues. The CDR3 DNA is TGTGCCTGGAGCCCCCCTAGCAATGAGCAGTTCTTC. Its translation: CAWSPPSNEQFF. Combining the CDR3 with reference TRBV30 and TRBJ2-1 gives the whole variable domain SQTIHQWPATLVQPVGSPLSLECTVEGTSNPNLYWYRQAAGRGLQLLFYSVGIGQISSEVPQNLSASRPQDRQFILSSKKLLLSDSGFYLCAWSPPSNEQFFGPGTRLTVL.

This chain connects TRBV6-5 to TRBJ2-3; 7 bases map to TRBD2. V dropped 8 bases and J dropped 2; count of bases not matched to a gene: 10. This CDR3 has 15 residues. Looked up from germline, CDR1 is MNHEY and CDR2 is SVGAGI. CDR3 amino acids: CASSLGAGVTDTQYF. The CDR3, as DNA: TGTGCCAGCTCTTTAGGGGCGGGGGTCACAGATACGCAGTATTTT.

The CDR3: CAISASNYGYTF. CDR3 in DNA: TGTGCCATCAGTGCATCTAACTATGGCTACACCTTC. V is TRBV10-3 and J is TRBJ1-2; D call uncertain. Trimming shortened V by 4 bases and J by 0 bases, and 3 bases separated the two germline ends. The CDR3 totals 12 residues. CDR1 and CDR2 (germline): ENHRY, SYGVKD.